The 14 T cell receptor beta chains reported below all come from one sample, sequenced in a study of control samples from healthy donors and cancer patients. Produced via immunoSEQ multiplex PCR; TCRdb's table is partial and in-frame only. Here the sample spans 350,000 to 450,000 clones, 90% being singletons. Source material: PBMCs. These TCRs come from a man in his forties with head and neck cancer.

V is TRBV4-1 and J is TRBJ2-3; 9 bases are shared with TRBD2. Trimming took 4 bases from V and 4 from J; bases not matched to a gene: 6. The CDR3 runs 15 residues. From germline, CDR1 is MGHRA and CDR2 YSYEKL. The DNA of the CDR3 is TGCGCCAGCAGCCCCGGGACTAGCAGCCCAGATACGCAGTATTTT. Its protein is CASSPGTSSPDTQYF.

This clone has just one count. CDR3 region: CASSQQGNTGELFF. The DNA of the CDR3 is TGTGCCAGCAGCCAACAAGGGAACACCGGGGAGCTGTTTTTT. The chain combines TRBV7-2 with TRBJ2-2; D is uncertain. V lost 5 bases to trimming and J lost 1 base, with 8 bases between them. Germline CDR1 SGHTA, CDR2 FQGNSA. The CDR3 is 14 amino acids.

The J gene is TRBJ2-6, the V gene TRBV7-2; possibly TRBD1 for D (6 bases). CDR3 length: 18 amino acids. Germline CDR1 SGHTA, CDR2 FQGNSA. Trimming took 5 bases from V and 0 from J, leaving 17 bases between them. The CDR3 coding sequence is TGTGCCAGCAGCCCCAGGAGGACAGCAAGCTCTGGGGCCAACGTCCTGACTTTC. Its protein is CASSPRRTASSGANVLTF. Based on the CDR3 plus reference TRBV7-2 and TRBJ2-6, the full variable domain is GAGVSQSPSNKVTEKGKDVELRCDPISGHTALYWYRQSLGQGLEFLIYFQGNSAPDKSGLPSDRFSAERTGGSVSTLTIQRTQQEDSAVYLCASSPRRTASSGANVLTFGAGSRLTVL.

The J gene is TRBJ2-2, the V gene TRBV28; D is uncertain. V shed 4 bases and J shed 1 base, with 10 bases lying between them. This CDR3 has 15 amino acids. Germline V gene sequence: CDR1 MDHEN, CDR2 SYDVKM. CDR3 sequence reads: CASSSPRGNTGELFF. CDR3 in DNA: TGTGCCAGCAGTTCCCCCCGAGGGAACACCGGGGAGCTGTTTTTT.

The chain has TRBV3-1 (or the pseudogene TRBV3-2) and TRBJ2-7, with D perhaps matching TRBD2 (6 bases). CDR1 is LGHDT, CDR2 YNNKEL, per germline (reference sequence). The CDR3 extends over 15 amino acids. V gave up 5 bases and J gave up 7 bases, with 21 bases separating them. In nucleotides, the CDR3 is TGTGCCAGCAGCTCGAGACTAGTGCCTGCTCGGGAGCAGTACTTC. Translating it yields CASSSRLVPAREQYF.

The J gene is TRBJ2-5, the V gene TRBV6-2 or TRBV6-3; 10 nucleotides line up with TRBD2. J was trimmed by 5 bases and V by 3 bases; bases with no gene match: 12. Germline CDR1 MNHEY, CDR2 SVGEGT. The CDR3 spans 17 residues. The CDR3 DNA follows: TGTGCCAGCAGTTATCAGGGTCCGGGACTAGCGAGGGAGACCCAGTACTTC. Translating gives CASSYQGPGLARETQYF.

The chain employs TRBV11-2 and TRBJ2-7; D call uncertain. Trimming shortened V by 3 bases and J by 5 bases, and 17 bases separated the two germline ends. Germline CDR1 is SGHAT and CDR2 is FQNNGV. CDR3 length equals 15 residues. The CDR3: CASSLWIGIGDEQYF. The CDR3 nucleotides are TGTGCCAGCAGCTTGTGGATAGGGATCGGCGACGAGCAGTACTTC.

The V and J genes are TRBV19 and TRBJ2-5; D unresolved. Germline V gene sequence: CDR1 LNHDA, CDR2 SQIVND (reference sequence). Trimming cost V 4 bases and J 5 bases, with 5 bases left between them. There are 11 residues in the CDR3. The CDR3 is CASSSRETQYF. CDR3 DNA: TGTGCCAGTAGTAGTCGTGAGACCCAGTACTTC. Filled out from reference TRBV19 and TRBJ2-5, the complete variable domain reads DGGITQSPKYLFRKEGQNVTLSCEQNLNHDAMYWYRQDPGQGLRLIYYSQIVNDFQKGDIAEGYSVSREKKESFPLTVTSAQKNPTAFYLCASSSRETQYFGPGTRLLVL.

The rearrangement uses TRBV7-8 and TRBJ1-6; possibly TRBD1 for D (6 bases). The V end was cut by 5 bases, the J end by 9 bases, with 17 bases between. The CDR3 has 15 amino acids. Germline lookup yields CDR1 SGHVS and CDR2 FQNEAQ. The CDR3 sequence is CASSPRQVSASPLHF. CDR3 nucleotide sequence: TGTGCCAGCAGCCCGAGACAGGTGTCGGCTTCACCCCTCCACTTT.

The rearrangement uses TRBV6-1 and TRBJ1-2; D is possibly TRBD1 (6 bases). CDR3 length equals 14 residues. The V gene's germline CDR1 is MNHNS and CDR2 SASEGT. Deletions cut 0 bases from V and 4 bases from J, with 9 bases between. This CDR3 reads CASSEAGGGYGYTF. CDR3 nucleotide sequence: TGTGCCAGCAGTGAAGCAGGGGGTGGCTATGGCTACACCTTC.

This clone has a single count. The CDR3 DNA sequence: TGTGCCAGCTCCCCCGGGACAGCCGCAACTAATGAAAAACTGTTTTTT. Its protein is CASSPGTAATNEKLFF. The J gene is TRBJ1-4, the V gene TRBV18, with 7 nucleotides matching TRBD1. CDR3 length: 16 residues. Per germline, CDR1 KGHSH and CDR2 LQKENI. Losses at the gene ends were 6 bases for V and 0 bases for J; bases not matched to a gene: 7. Full variable domain (remainder filled in from reference TRBV18 and TRBJ1-4): NAGVMQNPRHLVRRRGQEARLRCSPMKGHSHVYWYRQLPEEGLKFMVYLQKENIIDESGMPKERFSAEFPKEGPSILRIQQVVRGDSAAYFCASSPGTAATNEKLFFGSGTQLSVL.

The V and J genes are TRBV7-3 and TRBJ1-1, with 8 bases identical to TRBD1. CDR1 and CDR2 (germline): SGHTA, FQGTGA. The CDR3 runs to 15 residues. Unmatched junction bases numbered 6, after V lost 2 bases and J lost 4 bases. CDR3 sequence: CASSLYGQGFTEAFF. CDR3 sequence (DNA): TGTGCCAGCAGCTTATATGGACAGGGATTCACTGAAGCTTTCTTT.

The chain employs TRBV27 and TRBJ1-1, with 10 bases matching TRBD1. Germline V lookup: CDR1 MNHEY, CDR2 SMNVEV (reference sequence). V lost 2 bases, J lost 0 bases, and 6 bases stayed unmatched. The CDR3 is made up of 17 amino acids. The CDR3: CASSLIGTGDVNTEAFF. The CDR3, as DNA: TGTGCCAGCAGTTTAATTGGGACAGGGGATGTGAACACTGAAGCTTTCTTT.

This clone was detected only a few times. CDR3 residues: CASSDASVSTDTQYF. CDR3 DNA: TGTGCCAGCAGTGACGCTAGCGTTAGCACAGATACGCAGTATTTT. The V gene is TRBV25-1, the J gene TRBJ2-3; TRBD2 might be the D (6 bases). The V end was cut by 3 bases, the J end by 0 bases, with 10 bases between. This CDR3 has 15 amino acids. Germline CDR1 MGHDK, CDR2 SYGVNS.